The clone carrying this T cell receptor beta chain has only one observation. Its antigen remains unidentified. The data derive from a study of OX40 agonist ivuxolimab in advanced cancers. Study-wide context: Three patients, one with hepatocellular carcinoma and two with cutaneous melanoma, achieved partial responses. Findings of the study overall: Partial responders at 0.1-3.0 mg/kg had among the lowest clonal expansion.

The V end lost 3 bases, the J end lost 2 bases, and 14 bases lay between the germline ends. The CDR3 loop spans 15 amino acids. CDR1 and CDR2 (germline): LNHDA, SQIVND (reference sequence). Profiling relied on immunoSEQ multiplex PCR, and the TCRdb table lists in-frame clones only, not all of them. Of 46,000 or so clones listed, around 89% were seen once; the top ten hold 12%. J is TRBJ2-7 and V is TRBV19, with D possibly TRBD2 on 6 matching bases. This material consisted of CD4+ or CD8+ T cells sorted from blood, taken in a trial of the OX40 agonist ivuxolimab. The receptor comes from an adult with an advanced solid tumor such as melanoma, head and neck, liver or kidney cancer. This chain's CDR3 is CASSIAASETYEQYF. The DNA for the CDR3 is TGTGCCAGTAGTATTGCGGCTAGCGAAACCTACGAGCAGTACTTC. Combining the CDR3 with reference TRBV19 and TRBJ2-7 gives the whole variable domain DGGITQSPKYLFRKEGQNVTLSCEQNLNHDAMYWYRQDPGQGLRLIYYSQIVNDFQKGDIAEGYSVSREKKESFPLTVTSAQKNPTAFYLCASSIAASETYEQYFGPGTRLTVT.